This T cell receptor (gamma chain) is from a study of γδ T cells in repeated Plasmodium falciparum infection. Across the study: Malian repertoires were sampled cross-sectionally without transmission and longitudinally through febrile malaria. Study-level results: Over time and infection, Vgamma9/Vdelta2+ repertoires remained highly stable and polyclonal.

TCRdb reprocessed the multiplex PCR reads using CATT. The sample lists about 30,000 gamma-chain clones, under 1.5% seen once, with 15% to 20% in the top ten. Gammadelta T cells were flow-sorted from PBMC into Vgamma9/Vdelta2+ and Vdelta2-negative populations for bulk analysis. This clone showed up just a few times. Its antigen is unidentified. This DNA translates differently at residue 11 from the TCRdb protein, which is that of a much larger clone; a read error is likely, and the protein shown is the DNA's own translation. V trimming: 0 bases; J trimming: 3 bases; junction bases outside the gene matches: 14. Germline V gives CDR1 VTNTFY, CDR2 YDVSTARD (reference sequence). The CDR3 is 17 residues long.

The genes are TRGV3 and TRGJ1 or TRGJ2. The J gene, left out of TCRdb, was set here by checking the DNA against germline. The material sequenced was gamma-delta T cells from blood. This TCR derives from a pool of human donors (malaria-infected and uninfected, not separated). The CDR3 loop reads CATWDRRQPVSYYKKLF. The CDR3 DNA sequence: TGTGCCACCTGGGACAGGCGACAGCCCGTGAGTTATTATAAGAAACTCTTT.